This T cell receptor (beta chain) was sequenced during a study of a mutant IDH1 vaccine in newly diagnosed glioma. At the level of the study: Earlier treatment was radiotherapy, temozolomide, or both, with most getting both.

Described time point: week 23, last vaccination. Doses consisted of 300 ug of mutant IDH1 20-mer peptide each, paired with topical imiquimod. Repertoires were generated with immunoSEQ multiplex PCR, while TCRdb's copy carries only in-frame clones and drops some. The sample contains tens of thousands of clones, approximately 90% of which appear only once. Of note for this clone: What it recognizes is unknown.

Trimming took off 3 bases at V and 3 bases at J, with 10 bases between the two ends. The germline CDR1 and CDR2 sequences are SGHNT and YYREEE (reference sequence). The CDR3 has 13 residues. This chain connects TRBV5-4 to TRBJ2-7; TRBD1 might be the D (5 bases). This TCR was sampled from a man aged 45-65 years with glioma. This specimen was PBMCs, taken from a glioma patient whose treatment included an IDH1 peptide vaccine. The CDR3 DNA reads as TGTGCCAGCAGCTCGACAGATCGCTACGAGCAGTACTTC. It translates to CASSSTDRYEQYF.